Below, 4 T cell receptor beta chains from the same sample are listed, as sequenced in a study of T-cell memory formation after mild COVID-19. TCRdb itself ran the 5' RACE reads through MiXCR, one entry per CDR3 protein. The table lists 400,000 or so distinct CDR3 sequences, 15% to 25% of them singletons, with about 8.8% in the top ten. What was sequenced was PBMCs or a T cell subset sorted from them (not recorded which). The source of these receptors is an adult woman who had mild COVID-19 (a few samples of this study predate the infection). Cell type and time point are not known.

This clonotype has just a few counts. The chain carries TRBV6-5 and TRBJ1-2; possible D gene TRBD1, 5 bases. The V end was cut by 2 bases, the J end by 8 bases, with 9 bases between. Germline V lookup: CDR1 MNHEY, CDR2 SVGAGI. The CDR3 runs to 12 residues. CDR3 in amino acids: CASSYNRGGYTF. As DNA, the CDR3 is TGTGCCAGCAGTTACAATCGGGGCGGCTACACCTTC.

Only a few counts were recorded for this clonotype. The chain joins TRBV7-2 to TRBJ2-2; D is uncertain. V lost 1 base, J lost 7 bases, and 10 bases lay in between. Germline assignment: CDR1 SGHTA and CDR2 FQGNSA. CDR3 length: 14 residues. CDR3 sequence: CASSLGWGGGELFF. The DNA of the CDR3 is TGTGCCAGCAGCTTAGGTTGGGGTGGCGGGGAGCTGTTTTTT.

This clonotype was picked up a small number of times. This chain joins TRBV7-9 and TRBJ2-7; 9 nucleotides match TRBD2. CDR3 length: 14 residues. V lost 3 bases to trimming and J lost 6 bases; unmatched junction nucleotides: 6. Germline CDR1 SEHNR, CDR2 FQNEAQ (reference sequence). The CDR3 DNA sequence: TGTGCCAGCAGCTTTACGGGACTAGCAGGCGAGCAGTACTTC. It encodes CASSFTGLAGEQYF.

This chain connects TRBV25-1 to TRBJ2-7, with TRBD2 matching over 10 bases. The CDR3 loop spans 20 amino acids. CDR1 and CDR2 (germline): MGHDK, SYGVNS. Trimming cost V 4 bases and J 3 bases; bases outside gene matches: 21. In DNA, the CDR3 is TGTGCCAGCAGTGGGCCCCGGCTAGCGGGAGTGGATTGGTTTGGCTACGAGCAGTACTTC. It yields the protein CASSGPRLAGVDWFGYEQYF.